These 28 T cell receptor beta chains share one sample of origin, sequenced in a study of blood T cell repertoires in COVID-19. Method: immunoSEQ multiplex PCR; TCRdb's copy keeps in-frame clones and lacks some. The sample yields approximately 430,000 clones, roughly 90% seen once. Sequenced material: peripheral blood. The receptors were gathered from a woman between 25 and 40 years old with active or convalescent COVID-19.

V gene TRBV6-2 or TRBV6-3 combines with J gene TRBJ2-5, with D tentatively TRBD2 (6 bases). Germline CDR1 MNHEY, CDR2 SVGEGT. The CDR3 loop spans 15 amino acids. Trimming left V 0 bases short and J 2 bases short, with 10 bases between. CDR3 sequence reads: CASSYSGLQQETQYF. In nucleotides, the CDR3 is TGTGCCAGCAGTTACTCCGGACTACAGCAAGAGACCCAGTACTTC.

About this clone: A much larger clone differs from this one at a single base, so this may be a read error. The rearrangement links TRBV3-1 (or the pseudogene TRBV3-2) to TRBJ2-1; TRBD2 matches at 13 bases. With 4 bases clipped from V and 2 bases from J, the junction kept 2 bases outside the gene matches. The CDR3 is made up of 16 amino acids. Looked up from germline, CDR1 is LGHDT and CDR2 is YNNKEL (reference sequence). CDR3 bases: TGTGCCAGCAGCCCCGGGACTAGCGGGGCCTACAATGAGCAGTTCTTC. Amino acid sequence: CASSPGTSGAYNEQFF.

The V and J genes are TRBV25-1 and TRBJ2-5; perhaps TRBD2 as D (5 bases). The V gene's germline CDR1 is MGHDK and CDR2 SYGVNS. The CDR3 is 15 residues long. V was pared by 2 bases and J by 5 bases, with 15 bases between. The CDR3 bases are TGTGCCAGCAGTGAACCCGCCGGGGTGACGGAGACCCAGTACTTC. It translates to CASSEPAGVTETQYF.

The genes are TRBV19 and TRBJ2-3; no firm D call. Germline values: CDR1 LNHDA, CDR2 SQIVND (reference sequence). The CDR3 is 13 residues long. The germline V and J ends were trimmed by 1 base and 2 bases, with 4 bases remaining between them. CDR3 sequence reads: CASSIAHTDTQYF. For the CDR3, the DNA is TGTGCCAGTAGTATAGCCCACACAGATACGCAGTATTTT.

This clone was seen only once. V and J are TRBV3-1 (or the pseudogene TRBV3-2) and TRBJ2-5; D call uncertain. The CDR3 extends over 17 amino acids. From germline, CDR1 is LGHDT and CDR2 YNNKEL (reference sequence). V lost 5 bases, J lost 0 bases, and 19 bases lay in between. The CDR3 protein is CASSSGLVFGYQETQYF. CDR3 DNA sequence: TGTGCCAGCAGCTCAGGTTTGGTTTTTGGGTACCAAGAGACCCAGTACTTC.

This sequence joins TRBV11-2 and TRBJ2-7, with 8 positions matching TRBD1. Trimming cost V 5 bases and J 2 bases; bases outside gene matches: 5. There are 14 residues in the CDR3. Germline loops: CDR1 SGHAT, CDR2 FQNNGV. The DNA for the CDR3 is TGTGCCAGCAGCGACCGGACAGGGACCTACGAGCAGTACTTC. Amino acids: CASSDRTGTYEQYF.

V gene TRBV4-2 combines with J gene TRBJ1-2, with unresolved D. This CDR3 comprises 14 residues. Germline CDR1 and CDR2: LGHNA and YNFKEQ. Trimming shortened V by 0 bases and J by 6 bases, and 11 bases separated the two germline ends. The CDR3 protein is CASSQDHSENGYTF. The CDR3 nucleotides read TGTGCCAGCAGCCAAGATCATAGTGAAAATGGCTACACCTTC.

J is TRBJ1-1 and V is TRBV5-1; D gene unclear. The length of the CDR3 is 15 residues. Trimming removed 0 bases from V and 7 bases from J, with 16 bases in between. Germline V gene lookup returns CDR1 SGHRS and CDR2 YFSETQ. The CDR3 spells CASSLALGMGVEAFF. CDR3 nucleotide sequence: TGCGCCAGCAGCTTGGCTTTGGGGATGGGAGTTGAAGCTTTCTTT.

DNA for the CDR3: TGTGCCAGCAGTGTTGCCTCGGACAGGGGGCTTGTCACTGAAGCTTTCTTT. This codes for CASSVASDRGLVTEAFF. This sequence joins TRBV6-1 and TRBJ1-1, with TRBD1 identical over 11 bases. V dropped 4 bases and J dropped 4; count of bases not matched to a gene: 11. Germline V gives CDR1 MNHNS, CDR2 SASEGT. The CDR3 consists of 17 residues.

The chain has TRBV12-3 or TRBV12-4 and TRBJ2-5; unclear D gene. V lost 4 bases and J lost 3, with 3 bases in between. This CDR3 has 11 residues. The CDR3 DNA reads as TGTGCCAGCAGTTATAAAGAGACCCAGTACTTC. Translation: CASSYKETQYF.

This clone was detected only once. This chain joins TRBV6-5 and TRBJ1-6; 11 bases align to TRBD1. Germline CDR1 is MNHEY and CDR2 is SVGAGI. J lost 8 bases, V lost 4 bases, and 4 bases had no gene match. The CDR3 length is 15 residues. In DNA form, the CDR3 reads TGTGCCAGCAGTTCCCGGACAGGGGGCCATTCACCCCTCCACTTT. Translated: CASSSRTGGHSPLHF.

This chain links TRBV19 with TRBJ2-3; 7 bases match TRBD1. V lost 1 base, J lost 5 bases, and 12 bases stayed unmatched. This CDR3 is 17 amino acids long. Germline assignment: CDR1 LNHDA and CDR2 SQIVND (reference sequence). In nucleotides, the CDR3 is TGTGCCAGTAGTATAGGGACCGGACAGGCCTCAAGAGATACGCAGTATTTT. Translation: CASSIGTGQASRDTQYF.

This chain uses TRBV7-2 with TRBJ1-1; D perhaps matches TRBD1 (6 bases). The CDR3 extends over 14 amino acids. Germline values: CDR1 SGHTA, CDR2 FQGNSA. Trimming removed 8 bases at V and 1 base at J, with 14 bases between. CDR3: CASVVGAANTEAFF. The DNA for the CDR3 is TGTGCCAGCGTCGTGGGGGCGGCGAACACTGAAGCTTTCTTT.

DNA for the CDR3: TGTGCCAGTACCGTCGGGGGGAGCTCCTACGAGCAGTACTTC. It is translated as CASTVGGSSYEQYF. The V gene is TRBV5-6, the J gene TRBJ2-7; 7 positions agree with TRBD2. CDR1 is SGHDT, CDR2 YYEEEE, per germline. This CDR3 region has 14 residues. J was trimmed by 0 bases and V by 8 bases; bases with no gene match: 8. The complete variable domain, with remaining parts taken from reference TRBV5-6 and TRBJ2-7, reads DAGVTQSPTHLIKTRGQQVTLRCSPKSGHDTVSWYQQALGQGPQFIFQYYEEEERQRGNFPDRFSGHQFPNYSSELNVNALLLGDSALYLCASTVGGSSYEQYFGPGTRLTVT.

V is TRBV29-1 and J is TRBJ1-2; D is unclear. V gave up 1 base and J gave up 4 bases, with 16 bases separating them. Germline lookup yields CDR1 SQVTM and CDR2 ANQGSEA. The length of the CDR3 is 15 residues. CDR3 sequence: CSVEGSAASLYGYTF. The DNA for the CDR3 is TGCAGCGTTGAAGGTTCGGCGGCTTCGCTCTATGGCTACACCTTC.

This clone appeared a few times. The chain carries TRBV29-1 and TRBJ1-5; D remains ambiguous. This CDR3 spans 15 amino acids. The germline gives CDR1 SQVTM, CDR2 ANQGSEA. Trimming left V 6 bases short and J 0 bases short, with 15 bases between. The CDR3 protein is CSVAHGGNSNQPQHF. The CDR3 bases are TGCAGCGTGGCCCACGGAGGGAATAGCAATCAGCCCCAGCATTTT. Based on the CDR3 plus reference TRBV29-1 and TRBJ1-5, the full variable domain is SAVISQKPSRDICQRGTSLTIQCQVDSQVTMMFWYRQQPGQSLTLIATANQGSEATYESGFVIDKFPISRPNLTFSTLTVSNMSPEDSSIYLCSVAHGGNSNQPQHFGDGTRLSIL.

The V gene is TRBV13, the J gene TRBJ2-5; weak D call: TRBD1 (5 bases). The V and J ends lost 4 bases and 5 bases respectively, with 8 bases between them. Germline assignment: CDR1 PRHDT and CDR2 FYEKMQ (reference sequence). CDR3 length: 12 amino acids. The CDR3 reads CASSSPGETQYF. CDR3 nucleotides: TGTGCCAGCAGCTCGCCAGGGGAGACCCAGTACTTC. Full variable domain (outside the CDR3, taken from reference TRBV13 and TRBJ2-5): AAGVIQSPRHLIKEKRETATLKCYPIPRHDTVYWYQQGPGQDPQFLISFYEKMQSDKGSIPDRFSAQQFSDYHSELNMSSLELGDSALYFCASSSPGETQYFGPGTRLLVL.

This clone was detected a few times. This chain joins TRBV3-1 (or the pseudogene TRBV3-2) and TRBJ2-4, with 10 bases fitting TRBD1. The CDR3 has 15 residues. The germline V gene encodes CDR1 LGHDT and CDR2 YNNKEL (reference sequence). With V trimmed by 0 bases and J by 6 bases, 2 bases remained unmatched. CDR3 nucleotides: TGTGCCAGCAGCCAAGAGTGGACAGGGGGAAACATTCAGTACTTC. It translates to CASSQEWTGGNIQYF.

The CDR3 here is CASSFPEEYGELFF. The DNA for the CDR3 is TGCGCCAGCAGCTTCCCTGAGGAGTACGGGGAGCTGTTTTTT. The chain is built from TRBV5-1 and TRBJ2-2; D call uncertain. The CDR3 spans 14 residues. V was trimmed by 2 bases and J by 7 bases, leaving 12 bases between them. CDR1 is SGHRS, CDR2 YFSETQ, per germline.

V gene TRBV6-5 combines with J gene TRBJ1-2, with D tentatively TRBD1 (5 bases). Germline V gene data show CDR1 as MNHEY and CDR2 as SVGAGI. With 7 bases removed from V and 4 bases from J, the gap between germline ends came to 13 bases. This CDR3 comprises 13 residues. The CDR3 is CASTARGIYGYTF. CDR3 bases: TGTGCCAGCACGGCCCGGGGGATCTATGGCTACACCTTC.

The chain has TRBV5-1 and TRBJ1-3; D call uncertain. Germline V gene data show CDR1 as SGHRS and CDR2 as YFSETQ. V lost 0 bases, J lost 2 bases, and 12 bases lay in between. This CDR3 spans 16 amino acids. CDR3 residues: CASSLGFGDPGNTIYF. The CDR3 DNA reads TGCGCCAGCAGCTTGGGGTTTGGAGATCCTGGAAACACCATATATTTT. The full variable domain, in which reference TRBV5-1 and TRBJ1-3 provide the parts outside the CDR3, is KAGVTQTPRYLIKTRGQQVTLSCSPISGHRSVSWYQQTPGQGLQFLFEYFSETQRNKGNFPGRFSGRQFSNSRSEMNVSTLELGDSALYLCASSLGFGDPGNTIYFGEGSWLTVV.

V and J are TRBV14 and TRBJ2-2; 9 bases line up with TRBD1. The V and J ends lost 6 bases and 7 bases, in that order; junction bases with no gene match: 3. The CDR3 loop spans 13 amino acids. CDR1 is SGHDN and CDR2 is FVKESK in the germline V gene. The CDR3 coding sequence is TGTGCCAGCAGGCGGGACAGGGTCGGGGAGCTGTTTTTT. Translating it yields CASRRDRVGELFF.

This chain's CDR3 is CASLEAQDRVFEAFF. The CDR3 DNA follows: TGTGCCAGCCTCGAGGCCCAGGACAGAGTTTTTGAAGCTTTCTTT. The chain uses TRBV4-2 and TRBJ1-1, with a weak D call TRBD1 (6 bases). Per the germline V gene, CDR1 is LGHNA and CDR2 is YNFKEQ. CDR3 size: 15 residues. V was cut by 8 bases and J by 7 bases, with 23 bases left in between.

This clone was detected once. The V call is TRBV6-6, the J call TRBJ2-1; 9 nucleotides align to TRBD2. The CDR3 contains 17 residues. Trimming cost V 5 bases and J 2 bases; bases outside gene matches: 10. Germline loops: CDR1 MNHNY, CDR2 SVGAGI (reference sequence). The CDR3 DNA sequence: TGTGCCAGCAGTCCTAAATGGACTAGCGAACCCTACAATGAGCAGTTCTTC. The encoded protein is CASSPKWTSEPYNEQFF.

CDR3 amino acids: CASSTGLRDTQYF. DNA for the CDR3: TGCGCCAGCAGCACTGGACTCCGAGATACGCAGTATTTT. The chain employs TRBV5-1 and TRBJ2-3, with a tentative D call TRBD2 (5 bases). Looked up from germline, CDR1 is SGHRS and CDR2 is YFSETQ. V was cut by 4 bases and J by 5 bases, with 11 bases left in between. CDR3 length: 13 amino acids.

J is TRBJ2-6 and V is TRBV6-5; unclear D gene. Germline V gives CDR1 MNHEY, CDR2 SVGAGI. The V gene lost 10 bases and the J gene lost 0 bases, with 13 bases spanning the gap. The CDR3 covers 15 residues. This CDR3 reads CAILPGNSGANVLTF. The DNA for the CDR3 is TGTGCCATCCTACCAGGCAACTCTGGGGCCAACGTCCTGACTTTC.

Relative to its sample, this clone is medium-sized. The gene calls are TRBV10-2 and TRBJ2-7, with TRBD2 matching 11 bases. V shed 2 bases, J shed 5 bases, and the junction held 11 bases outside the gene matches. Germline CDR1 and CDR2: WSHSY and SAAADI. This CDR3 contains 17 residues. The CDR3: CASSETITSGSSDEQYF. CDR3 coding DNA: TGCGCCAGCAGTGAGACTATCACTAGCGGGAGTTCAGACGAGCAGTACTTC.

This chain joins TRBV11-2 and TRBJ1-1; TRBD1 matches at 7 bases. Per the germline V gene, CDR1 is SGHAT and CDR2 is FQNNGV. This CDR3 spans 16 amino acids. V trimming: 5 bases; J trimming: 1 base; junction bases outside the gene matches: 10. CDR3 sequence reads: CASSPKYGQANTEAFF. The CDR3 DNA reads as TGTGCCAGCAGCCCTAAATACGGACAGGCGAACACTGAAGCTTTCTTT.